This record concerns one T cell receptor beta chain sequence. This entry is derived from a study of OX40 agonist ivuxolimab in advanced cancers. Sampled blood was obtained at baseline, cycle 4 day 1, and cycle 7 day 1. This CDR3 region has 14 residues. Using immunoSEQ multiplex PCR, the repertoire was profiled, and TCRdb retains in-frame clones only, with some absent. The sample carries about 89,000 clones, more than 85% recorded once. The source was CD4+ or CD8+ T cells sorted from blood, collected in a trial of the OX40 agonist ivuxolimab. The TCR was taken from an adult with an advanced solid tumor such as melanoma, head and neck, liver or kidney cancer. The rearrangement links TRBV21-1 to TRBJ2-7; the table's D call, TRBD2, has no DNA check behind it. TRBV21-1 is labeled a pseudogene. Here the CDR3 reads CASSKGVSSYEQYV. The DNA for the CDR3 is TGTGCCAGCAGCAAGGGAGTAAGCTCCTACGAGCAGTACGTC.